This entry features one T cell receptor (beta chain) sequence. This CDR3 region has 16 residues. Trimming took off 5 bases at V and 9 bases at J, with 23 bases between the two ends. Random hexamers primed reverse transcription of roughly 0.45 to 1 ug RNA. Amplification of TCR beta CDR3 used immunoSEQ multiplex PCR across 54 Vbeta and 13 Jbeta. TCRdb reprocessed the immunoSEQ multiplex PCR reads with MiXCR, giving one entry per CDR3 protein. The sample consists of about 200,000 distinct CDR3 sequences, roughly 91% of them appearing once. These data belong to a study of CD8 T cells in Susac syndrome. Study-level background: Within the group of sequenced Susac syndrome patients, more than five had active disease and 8 or 9 were in remission.

This sequence originates from a human donor with Susac syndrome. The V and J genes are TRBV12-3 or TRBV12-4 and TRBJ2-1; perhaps TRBD1 as D (6 bases). The sequencing input was CD4+ T cells from PBMCs. The CDR3 sequence is CASSPTRGIPFSEQFF. CDR3 nucleotide sequence: TGTGCCAGCAGTCCGACCAGGGGTATCCCATTTTCTGAGCAGTTCTTC.